One sample yielded the 3 T cell receptor beta chains listed below, sequenced in a study of control samples from healthy donors and cancer patients. Assay used: immunoSEQ multiplex PCR; TCRdb lists only in-frame clones, some missing. The sample lists roughly 130,000 clones, 70% to 90% occurring once. Source material: blood. The receptor set was obtained from a man over 45 in good health.

V gene TRBV7-2 combines with J gene TRBJ2-1; perhaps TRBD2 as D (6 bases). This CDR3 is built from 17 residues. Per the germline V gene, CDR1 is SGHTA and CDR2 is FQGNSA. The V and J ends lost 3 bases and 0 bases respectively, with 15 bases between them. The DNA for the CDR3 is TGTGCCAGCAGCTTGGACCCGATGCGGGGCTCCTACAATGAGCAGTTCTTC. It yields the protein CASSLDPMRGSYNEQFF.

J is TRBJ1-2 and V is TRBV30; D gene ambiguous. V gave up 2 bases and J gave up 4 bases, with 11 bases separating them. Germline loops: CDR1 GTSNPN, CDR2 SVGIG (reference sequence). This CDR3 is built from 13 residues. Here the CDR3 reads CAWSPGLSYGYTF. The CDR3 bases are TGTGCCTGGAGTCCCGGACTGTCCTATGGCTACACCTTC.

This clone was picked up one time. This chain connects TRBV7-6 to TRBJ2-3; 9 bases map to TRBD2. The CDR3 runs 16 residues. CDR1 is SGHVS, CDR2 FNYEAQ, per germline. V dropped 6 bases and J dropped 2; count of bases not matched to a gene: 9. In DNA form, the CDR3 reads TGTGCCAGCAGTAGGCGGGGGGGCTTGTCCACAGATACGCAGTATTTT. Protein: CASSRRGGLSTDTQYF.